A selection of T cell receptor beta chains follows, all from one sample in a study of fetal regulatory T cell absence and autoimmunity. Assay used: immunoSEQ multiplex PCR; TCRdb lists only in-frame clones, some missing. The sample includes 95,000 to 100,000 clones, 55% to 75% of them seen just once. The sequencing input was pancreas tissue. The source of these receptors is a male donor with IPEX syndrome. Both conserved end residues are part of each CDR3. The order of the fields is CDR3 protein, CDR3 DNA, D gene, J gene, V gene, clone size, CDR3 length. A D gene is named only where the DNA matches it firmly. Clone sizes are given selectively: once, few, many, or a class where the clone is expanded.

CASSLRVLAGGAAAQTQYF	TGCGCCAGCAGCTTAAGGGTGCTAGCGGGGGGCGCGGCCGCGCAGACCCAGTACTTC	TRBD2	TRBJ2-5	TRBV5-1	NA	19
CASSIPPYSPLHF	TGTGCCAGTAGTATTCCCCCTTATTCACCCCTCCACTTT	NA	TRBJ1-6	TRBV19	NA	13
CASGLEFSYEQYF	TGTGCTAGTGGTTTGGAGTTCTCCTACGAGCAGTACTTC	NA	TRBJ2-7	TRBV12-5	few	13
CSGDREYEQFF	TGCAGTGGTGACAGGGAGTATGAGCAGTTCTTC	TRBD1	TRBJ2-1	TRBV20-1	NA	11
CASSFFSGRAGEQFF	TGTGCCAGCAGCTTTTTTAGCGGGAGGGCCGGTGAGCAGTTCTTC	TRBD2	TRBJ2-1	TRBV7-8	NA	15
CASSYLGAPEAFF	TGTGCCAGCAGTTACTTGGGGGCCCCTGAAGCTTTCTTT	NA	TRBJ1-1	TRBV6-5	few	13
CASLRGKGADTQYF	TGTGCCTCCCTTCGGGGTAAGGGGGCAGATACGCAGTATTTT	NA	TRBJ2-3	TRBV30	NA	14
CASRSLTGIEQYF	TGTGCAAGTCGCTCGTTGACAGGGATCGAGCAGTACTTC	NA	TRBJ2-7	TRBV12-2	NA	13
CASSWDTNEKLFF	TGTGCCAGCAGCTGGGACACTAATGAAAAACTGTTTTTT	NA	TRBJ1-4	TRBV7-9	few	13
CASSEWTDSYEQYF	TGCGCCAGCAGTGAGTGGACTGACTCCTACGAGCAGTACTTC	NA	TRBJ2-7	TRBV10-2	few	14
CASSLSTGASYEQYF	TGTGCCAGCAGCTTGAGTACGGGGGCCTCCTACGAGCAGTACTTC	NA	TRBJ2-7	TRBV5-4	NA	15
CASILGTGGNEQYF	TGTGCCAGCATCCTCGGGACAGGGGGCAACGAGCAGTACTTC	TRBD1	TRBJ2-7	TRBV27	once	14
CSVGANYGYTF	TGCAGCGTTGGGGCTAACTATGGCTACACCTTC	NA	TRBJ1-2	TRBV29-1	NA	11
CASSLGQGHGYTF	TGTGCCAGCTCTCTTGGACAGGGACATGGCTACACCTTC	TRBD1	TRBJ1-2	TRBV18	few	13
CASSLGQSSYEQYF	TGTGCCAGCAGCTTAGGACAGAGCTCCTACGAGCAGTACTTC	NA	TRBJ2-7	TRBV7-2	NA	14
CASRVRGLNTGELFF	TGTGCCAGTAGAGTGCGGGGGCTGAACACCGGGGAGCTGTTTTTT	NA	TRBJ2-2	TRBV19	NA	15
CASRLAGRNEQFF	TGTGCCAGCCGACTAGCGGGAAGGAATGAGCAGTTCTTC	TRBD2	TRBJ2-1	TRBV27	NA	13
CASSLVMGNTGELFF	TGTGCCAGCAGCTTAGTTATGGGGAACACCGGGGAGCTGTTTTTT	NA	TRBJ2-2	TRBV7-2	NA	15
CASSRKPSTDTQYF	TGCGCCAGCAGCCGGAAGCCTAGCACAGATACGCAGTATTTT	NA	TRBJ2-3	TRBV5-1	NA	14
CASSYAGSTDTQYF	TGTGCCAGCAGTTACGCGGGAAGCACAGATACGCAGTATTTT	NA	TRBJ2-3	TRBV27	NA	14
CASKDRGITQPQHF	TGTGCCAGTAAGGACAGGGGGATTACTCAGCCCCAGCATTTT	TRBD1	TRBJ1-5	TRBV19	NA	14
CASTLTRNTEAFF	TGTGCCAGCACTCTAACACGGAACACTGAAGCTTTCTTT	NA	TRBJ1-1	TRBV6-1	NA	13
CASSIAWDGSYEQYF	TGTGCCAGTAGTATCGCCTGGGACGGGTCGTACGAGCAGTACTTC	NA	TRBJ2-7	TRBV19	NA	15
CASSLTGWTYEQYF	TGTGCCAGCAGTTTGACAGGGTGGACCTACGAGCAGTACTTC	TRBD1	TRBJ2-7	TRBV27	few	14
CASSLGTMGGELFF	TGTGCCAGCAGCTTAGGGACAATGGGCGGGGAGCTGTTTTTT	NA	TRBJ2-2	TRBV7-9	NA	14
CASSFRAYGYTF	TGTGCCAGTAGTTTCCGTGCCTATGGCTACACCTTC	NA	TRBJ1-2	TRBV19	few	12
CASSTSLAGEHEQYF	TGTGCCAGCAGTACATCACTAGCGGGAGAACACGAGCAGTACTTC	TRBD2	TRBJ2-7	TRBV6-6	NA	15
CASSFHDRSLGYTF	TGTGCCAGTAGTTTCCATGACAGGTCGTTGGGCTACACCTTC	NA	TRBJ1-2	TRBV19	NA	14
CASSPLRDRDFSSQPQHF	TGTGCCAGCAGCCCATTACGGGACAGGGATTTTTCGAGTCAGCCCCAGCATTTT	TRBD1	TRBJ1-5	TRBV7-8	NA	18
CASSPNDREWETQYF	TGTGCCAGCAGCCCTAATGACAGGGAGTGGGAGACCCAGTACTTC	TRBD1	TRBJ2-5	TRBV5-5	few	15
CASSLTGVQYEQYF	TGTGCCAGCAGCTTAACAGGGGTACAGTACGAGCAGTACTTC	TRBD1	TRBJ2-7	TRBV7-9	few	14
CASSPRDTFPYEQYF	TGTGCCAGCAGCCCCCGGGACACGTTCCCCTACGAGCAGTACTTC	NA	TRBJ2-7	TRBV7-9	NA	15
CASSQVVGGDTQYF	TGCGCCAGCAGCCAAGTTGTGGGTGGGGATACGCAGTATTTT	NA	TRBJ2-3	TRBV4-1	few	14
CASSKLRQGLNQPQHF	TGTGCCAGCAGCAAACTAAGGCAGGGCCTCAATCAGCCCCAGCATTTT	NA	TRBJ1-5	TRBV21-1	NA	16
CASSPGPLNEAFF	TGTGCCAGCAGTCCAGGGCCCCTAAATGAAGCTTTCTTT	NA	TRBJ1-1	TRBV6-4	NA	13
CASSARTGTYEQYF	TGTGCCAGCAGTGCTAGGACAGGAACCTACGAGCAGTACTTC	TRBD1	TRBJ2-7	TRBV2	NA	14
CASSLRGGVYEQYF	TGTGCCAGCAGCTTACGAGGAGGAGTCTACGAGCAGTACTTC	NA	TRBJ2-7	TRBV13	NA	14
CAWSFTNYGYTF	TGTGCCTGGAGTTTCACTAACTATGGCTACACCTTC	NA	TRBJ1-2	TRBV30	NA	12
CASSLLPYGPDTQYF	TGTGCCAGCAGCTTATTGCCGTACGGGCCAGATACGCAGTATTTT	NA	TRBJ2-3	TRBV7-2	NA	15
CASSLAPTTGMGYTF	TGTGCCAGCAGCTTGGCCCCCACGACAGGGATGGGCTACACCTTC	TRBD1	TRBJ1-2	TRBV5-4	NA	15
CASSGTGNSPLHF	TGTGCCAGCAGTGGGACAGGGAATTCACCCCTCCACTTT	TRBD1	TRBJ1-6	TRBV6-1	NA	13
CASSEALVVGREFQYF	TGTGCCAGCAGTGAAGCGCTAGTAGTAGGCAGGGAATTTCAGTACTTC	NA	TRBJ2-4	TRBV2	NA	16
CASNDELGPQHF	TGTGCCAGTAATGACGAGCTCGGGCCCCAGCATTTT	NA	TRBJ1-5	TRBV19	few	12
CASSLDTQETQYF	TGTGCCAGCAGCTTGGACACACAAGAGACCCAGTACTTC	NA	TRBJ2-5	TRBV5-4	NA	13
CASSVAGEETQYF	TGTGCCAGCAGCGTAGCGGGGGAAGAGACCCAGTACTTC	NA	TRBJ2-5	TRBV9	NA	13
CASTQGRGDYEQYF	TGTGCCAGCACACAGGGGAGGGGTGACTACGAGCAGTACTTC	NA	TRBJ2-7	TRBV13	NA	14
CAWSHPPEKSGYTF	TGTGCCTGGAGTCACCCCCCGGAGAAGAGTGGCTACACCTTC	NA	TRBJ1-2	TRBV30	many	14
CASFTSPYTGELFF	TGTGCCAGCTTCACTAGTCCCTACACCGGGGAGCTGTTTTTT	NA	TRBJ2-2	TRBV11-2	NA	14